This note documents a single TCR beta chain sequence. The sample belongs to a study of T-cell memory formation after mild COVID-19. One entry per CDR3 protein results from TCRdb running MiXCR on the 5' RACE reads. The sample lists about 140,000 distinct CDR3 sequences; under 7% were seen once. This sequence was found in an adult woman who had mild COVID-19 (a few samples of this study predate the infection). Cell type and time point are not known. Sequencing was done on a sample of PBMCs or a T cell subset sorted from them (not recorded which).

The CDR3 DNA is TGTGCCAGTAGTATGGGGCAGGAACAGCCCCAGCATTTT. This sequence encodes CASSMGQEQPQHF. The V call is TRBV19, the J call TRBJ1-5, with D maybe TRBD1 (5 bases). This CDR3 comprises 13 residues. Germline V gene sequence: CDR1 LNHDA, CDR2 SQIVND (reference sequence). Trimming took 3 bases from V and 7 from J, leaving 10 bases between them.